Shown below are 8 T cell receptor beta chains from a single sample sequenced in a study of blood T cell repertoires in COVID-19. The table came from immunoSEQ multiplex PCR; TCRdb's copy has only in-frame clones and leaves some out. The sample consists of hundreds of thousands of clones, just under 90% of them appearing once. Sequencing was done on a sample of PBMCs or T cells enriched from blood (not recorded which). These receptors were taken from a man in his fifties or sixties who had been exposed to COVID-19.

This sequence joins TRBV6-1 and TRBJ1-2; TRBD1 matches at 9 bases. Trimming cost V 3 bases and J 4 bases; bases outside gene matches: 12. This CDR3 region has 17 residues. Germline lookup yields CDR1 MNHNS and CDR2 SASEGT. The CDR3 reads CASSDRDRATSGYGYTF. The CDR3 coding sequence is TGTGCCAGCAGTGACCGGGACAGGGCGACCAGTGGCTATGGCTACACCTTC.

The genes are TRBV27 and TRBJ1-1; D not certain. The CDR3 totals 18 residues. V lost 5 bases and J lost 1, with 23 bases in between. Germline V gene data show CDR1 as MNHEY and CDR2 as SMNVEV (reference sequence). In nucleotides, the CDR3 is TGTGCCAGCAGTCCCCTCGGGATCCGACCACACGGGAACACTGAAGCTTTCTTT. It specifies CASSPLGIRPHGNTEAFF.

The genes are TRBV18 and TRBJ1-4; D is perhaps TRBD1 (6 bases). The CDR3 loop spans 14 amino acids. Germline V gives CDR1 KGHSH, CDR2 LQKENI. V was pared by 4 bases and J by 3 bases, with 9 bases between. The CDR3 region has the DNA TGTGCCAGCTCACTGACAGGAGCTAATGAAAAACTGTTTTTT. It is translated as CASSLTGANEKLFF.

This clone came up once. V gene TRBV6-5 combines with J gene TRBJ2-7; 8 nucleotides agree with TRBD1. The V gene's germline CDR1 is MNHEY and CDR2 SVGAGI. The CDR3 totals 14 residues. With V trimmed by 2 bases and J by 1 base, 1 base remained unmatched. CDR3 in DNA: TGTGCCAGCAGTTACGACAGGGGTTCCTACGAGCAGTACGTC. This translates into CASSYDRGSYEQYV.

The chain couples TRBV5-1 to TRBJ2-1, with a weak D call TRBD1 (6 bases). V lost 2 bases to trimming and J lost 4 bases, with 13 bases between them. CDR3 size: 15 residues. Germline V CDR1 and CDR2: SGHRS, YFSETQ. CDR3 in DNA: TGCGCCAGCAGCTTATTATCCGGACAGTACAATGAGCAGTTCTTC. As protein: CASSLLSGQYNEQFF.

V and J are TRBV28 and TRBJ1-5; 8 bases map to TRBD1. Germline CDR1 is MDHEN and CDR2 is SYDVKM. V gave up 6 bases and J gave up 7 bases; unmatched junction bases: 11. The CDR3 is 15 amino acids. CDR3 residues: CASRALGQGEQPQHF. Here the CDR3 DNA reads TGTGCCAGCAGAGCATTAGGACAGGGTGAACAGCCCCAGCATTTT.

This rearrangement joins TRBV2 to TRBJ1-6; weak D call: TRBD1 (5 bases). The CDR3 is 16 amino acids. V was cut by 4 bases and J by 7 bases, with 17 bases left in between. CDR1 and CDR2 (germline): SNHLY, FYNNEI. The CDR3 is CASSVERVQGNSPLHF. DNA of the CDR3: TGTGCCAGCAGTGTCGAAAGAGTGCAGGGCAATTCACCCCTCCACTTT.

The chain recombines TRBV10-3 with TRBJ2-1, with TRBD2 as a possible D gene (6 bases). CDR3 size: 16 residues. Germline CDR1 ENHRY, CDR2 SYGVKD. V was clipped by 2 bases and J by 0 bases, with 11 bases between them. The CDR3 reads CAISERAGSSYNEQFF. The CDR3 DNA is TGTGCCATCAGTGAGCGGGCGGGGAGCTCCTACAATGAGCAGTTCTTC.